This T cell receptor (beta chain) is from a study of CD8 T cells in Susac syndrome. The RNA, roughly 0.45 to 1 ug, was put through reverse transcription using random hexamers. Amplification of TCR beta CDR3 was carried out by immunoSEQ multiplex PCR, which covered 54 Vbeta and 13 Jbeta segments. One entry per CDR3 protein results from TCRdb running MiXCR on the immunoSEQ multiplex PCR reads. This sample has around 150,000 distinct CDR3 sequences, with roughly 94% found just once. In regard to this clonotype: Its antigen remains unknown.

The germline V gene encodes CDR1 DFQATT and CDR2 SNEGSKA (reference sequence). CDR3 length: 13 residues. Unmatched junction bases numbered 1, after V lost 5 bases and J lost 3 bases. Overall study findings and caveats: A relatively small number of individuals underwent TCR sequencing and HLA analysis.

Sequencing targeted TCR beta in blood CD8+ and CD4+ T cells. Age- and sex-matched healthy donors served as the control group. The TCR sequence derives from a human donor in good health. V usage is TRBV20-1 and J usage is TRBJ2-7; the match to TRBD2 covers 13 bases. Sequencing was carried out using CD8+ T cells from PBMCs. The CDR3 nucleotides are TGCAGTGCTCGGACTAGCGGGAGCTACGAGCAGTACTTC. Translating gives CSARTSGSYEQYF.